This TCR beta chain was retrieved from a study of cytomegalovirus exposure and HLA in healthy donors. The study, taken as a whole, reports: V- and J-gene trimming in TCR beta was tied to a missense DCLRE1C variant by an analysis performed later. The dataset shows that most TCR sequences were rare, while some public TCRs occurred in many donors.

Germline CDR1 SGHAT, CDR2 FQNNGV. Trimming stripped 5 bases from V and 6 bases from J, with 14 bases between. The CDR3 contains 14 residues. PCR amplification relied on 60 Vbeta primers (plus 13 Jbeta primers). The protocol was immunoSEQ multiplex PCR, while the TCRdb copy is restricted to in-frame clones and leaves out a portion. The profile covers some 200,000 clones, with around 85% appearing a single time and 6.3% taken by the ten largest. This clone came up a few times. Its target is not known. The receptor was derived from a man aged 35-49 years in good health and CMV-seropositive. The sequencing sample was made of PBMCs. This sequence joins TRBV11-2 and TRBJ2-1; D might be TRBD2 (6 bases). The CDR3 DNA sequence: TGTGCCAGCAGCCTCTCGGGGGTGAGCAATGAGCAGTTCTTC. Translating gives CASSLSGVSNEQFF.